This TCR beta chain comes out of a study of identical twins. The study, taken as a whole, reports: Researchers reported weaker excess twin sharing in beta out-of-frame sequences.

The germline CDR1 and CDR2 sequences are KGHSH and LQKENI. Trimming shortened V by 2 bases and J by 2 bases, and 7 bases separated the two germline ends. The CDR3 sequence is 14 residues long. TCRdb called the 5' RACE reads again in MiXCR, with one record for every CDR3 protein. Of 470,000 or so distinct CDR3 sequences in the sample, 24% were seen once. There are many counts of this clonotype. Its antigen remains unidentified. The data also belong to a second study, concerning T cells expressing NK-cell markers. This second study says: T cells sorted in several experiments were restricted to alpha-beta TCR T cells by an anti-gamma-delta TCR antibody. Whether expanded NKG2C+ T cell clones were HCMV specific stayed uncertain.

The chain uses TRBV18 and TRBJ1-5, with TRBD1 as a possible D gene (6 bases). The sequence derives from a woman between 18 and 29 years old in good health. Sequenced input: CD4+ T cells sorted from blood. The CDR3 sequence is CASSPGGRNQPQHF. The CDR3 bases are TGTGCCAGCTCACCAGGGGGCCGCAATCAGCCCCAGCATTTT.